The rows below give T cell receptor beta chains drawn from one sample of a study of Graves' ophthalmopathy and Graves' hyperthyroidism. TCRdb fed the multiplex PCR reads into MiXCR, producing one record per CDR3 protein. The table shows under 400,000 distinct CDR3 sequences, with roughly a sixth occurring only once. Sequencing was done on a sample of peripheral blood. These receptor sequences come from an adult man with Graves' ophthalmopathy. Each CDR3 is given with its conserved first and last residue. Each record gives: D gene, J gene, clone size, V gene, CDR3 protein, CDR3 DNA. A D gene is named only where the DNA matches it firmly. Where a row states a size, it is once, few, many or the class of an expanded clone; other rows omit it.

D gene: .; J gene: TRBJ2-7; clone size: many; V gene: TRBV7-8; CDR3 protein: CASSLAPRGSEQYF; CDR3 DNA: TGTGCCAGCAGCTTAGCCCCACGGGGTTCGGAGCAGTACTTC
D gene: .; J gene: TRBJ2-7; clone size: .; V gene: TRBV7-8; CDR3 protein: CASSLGAGANEQYF; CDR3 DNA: TGTGCCAGCAGCTTAGGGGCTGGGGCCAACGAGCAGTACTTC
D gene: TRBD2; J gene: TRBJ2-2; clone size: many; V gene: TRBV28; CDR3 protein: CASSFSSGRDNTGELFF; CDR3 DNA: TGTGCCAGCAGTTTTTCTAGCGGGAGGGATAACACCGGGGAGCTGTTTTTT
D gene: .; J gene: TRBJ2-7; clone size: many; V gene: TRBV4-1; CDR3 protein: CASSQGTPSSYEQYF; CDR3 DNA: TGCGCCAGCAGCCAAGGGACTCCCAGCTCCTACGAGCAGTACTTC
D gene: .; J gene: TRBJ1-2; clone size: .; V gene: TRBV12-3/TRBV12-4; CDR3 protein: CASSLRGVAYGYTF; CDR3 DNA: TGTGCCAGCAGTTTGCGGGGGGTAGCCTATGGCTACACCTTC
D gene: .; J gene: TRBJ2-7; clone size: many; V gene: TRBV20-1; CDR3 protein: CSAPTPGLGLYEQYF; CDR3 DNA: TGCAGTGCTCCAACTCCGGGACTGGGCCTCTACGAGCAGTACTTC
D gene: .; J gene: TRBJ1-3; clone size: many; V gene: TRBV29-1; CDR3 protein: CSVESGQRSGNTIYF; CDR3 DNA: TGCAGCGTTGAATCGGGGCAAAGGTCTGGAAACACCATATATTTT
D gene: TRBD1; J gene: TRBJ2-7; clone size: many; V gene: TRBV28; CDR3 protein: CASSFGTGGSYEQYF; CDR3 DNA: TGTGCCAGCAGTTTTGGGACAGGGGGCTCCTACGAGCAGTACTTC
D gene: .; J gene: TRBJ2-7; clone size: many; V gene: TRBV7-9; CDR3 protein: CASSLALEQYF; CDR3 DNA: TGTGCCAGCAGCTTAGCGCTCGAGCAGTACTTC
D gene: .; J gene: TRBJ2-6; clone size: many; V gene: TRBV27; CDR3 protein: CASSYGIRLAGANVLTF; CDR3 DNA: TGTGCCAGCAGTTACGGGATCCGGCTAGCTGGGGCCAACGTCCTGACTTTC
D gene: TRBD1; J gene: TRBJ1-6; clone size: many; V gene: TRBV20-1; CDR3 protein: CSARGGQGSPLHF; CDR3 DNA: TGCAGTGCTCGCGGGGGACAGGGGTCACCCCTCCACTTT
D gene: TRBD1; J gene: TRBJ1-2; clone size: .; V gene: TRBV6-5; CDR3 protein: CASSFQDRGGGNYGYTF; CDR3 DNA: TGTGCCAGCAGTTTTCAGGACAGAGGGGGCGGTAACTATGGCTACACCTTC
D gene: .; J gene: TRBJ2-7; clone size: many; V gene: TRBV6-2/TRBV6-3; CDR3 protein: CASSHSYEQYF; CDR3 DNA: TGTGCCAGCAGCCACAGCTACGAGCAGTACTTC
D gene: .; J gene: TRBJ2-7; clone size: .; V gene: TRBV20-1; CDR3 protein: CSASLGAVRTEQYF; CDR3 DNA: TGCAGTGCTTCCCTAGGGGCGGTTCGTACCGAGCAGTACTTC
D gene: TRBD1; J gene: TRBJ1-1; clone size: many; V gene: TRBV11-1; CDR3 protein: CASSERGGGANTEAFF; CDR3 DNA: TGTGCCAGCAGCGAAAGAGGGGGCGGCGCGAACACTGAAGCTTTCTTT
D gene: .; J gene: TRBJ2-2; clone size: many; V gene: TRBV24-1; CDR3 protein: CATSEVRDSNTGELFF; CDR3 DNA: TGTGCCACCAGTGAGGTCCGGGACTCAAACACCGGGGAGCTGTTTTTT
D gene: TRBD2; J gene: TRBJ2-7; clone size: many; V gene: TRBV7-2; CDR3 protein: CASSLNSGTSGGYEQYF; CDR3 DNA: TGTGCCAGCAGCTTAAACTCAGGGACTAGCGGAGGATACGAGCAGTACTTC
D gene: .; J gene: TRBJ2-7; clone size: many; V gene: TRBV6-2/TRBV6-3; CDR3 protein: CASSYSSDEQRQETYEQYF; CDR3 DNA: TGTGCCAGCAGTTACTCGTCCGACGAACAGAGACAGGAGACCTACGAGCAGTACTTC
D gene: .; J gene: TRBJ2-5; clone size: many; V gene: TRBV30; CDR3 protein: CAWSGQETQYF; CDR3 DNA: TGTGCCTGGAGTGGACAAGAGACCCAGTACTTC
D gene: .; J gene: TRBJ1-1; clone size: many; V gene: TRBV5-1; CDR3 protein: CASSLDTSTEAFF; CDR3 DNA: TGCGCCAGCAGCTTGGACACCTCCACTGAAGCTTTCTTT
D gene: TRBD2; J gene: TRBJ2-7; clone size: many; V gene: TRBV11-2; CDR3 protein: CASSLTSGRINYEQYF; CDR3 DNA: TGTGCCAGCAGCTTGACAAGCGGGAGGATTAACTACGAGCAGTACTTC
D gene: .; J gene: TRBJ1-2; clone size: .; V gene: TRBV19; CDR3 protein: CASSMRGGEGNYGYTF; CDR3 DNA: TGTGCCAGTAGTATGAGGGGCGGAGAGGGTAACTATGGCTACACCTTC
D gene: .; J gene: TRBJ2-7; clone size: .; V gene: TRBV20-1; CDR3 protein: CSARDTRYAYEQCF; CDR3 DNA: TGCAGTGCTAGAGATACACGCTATGCCTACGAGCAGTGCTTC
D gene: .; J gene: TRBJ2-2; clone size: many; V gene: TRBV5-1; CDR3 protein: CASTYLGGTGELFF; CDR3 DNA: TGCGCCAGCACCTACTTGGGGGGCACCGGGGAGCTGTTTTTT
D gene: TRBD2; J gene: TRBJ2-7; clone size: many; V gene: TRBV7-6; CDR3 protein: CASSPRPGLAPYEQYF; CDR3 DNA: TGTGCCAGCAGCCCACGGCCGGGACTAGCACCTTACGAGCAGTACTTC
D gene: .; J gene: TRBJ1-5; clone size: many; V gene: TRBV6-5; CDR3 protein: CASSWSGQYSNQPQHF; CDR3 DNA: TGTGCCAGCAGTTGGTCTGGCCAGTATAGCAATCAGCCCCAGCATTTT
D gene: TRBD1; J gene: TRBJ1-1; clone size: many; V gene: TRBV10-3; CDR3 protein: CAISEGGRGSVF; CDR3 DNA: TGTGCCATCAGCGAAGGCGGCAGGGGGTCGGTCTTT
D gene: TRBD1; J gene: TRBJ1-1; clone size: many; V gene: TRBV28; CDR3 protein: CASSLGDRGLAFF; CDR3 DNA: TGTGCCAGCAGTTTAGGGGACAGGGGACTAGCTTTCTTT
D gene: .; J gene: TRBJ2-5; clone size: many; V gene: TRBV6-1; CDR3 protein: CASRTPGGGETQYF; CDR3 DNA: TGTGCCAGCAGGACGCCAGGGGGGGGAGAGACCCAGTACTTC